This TCR beta chain was found in a study of human T cells and chemical hapten exposure. Whole-study context: Mainly, slight library volume differences in the pool made TCR yields vary.

Single cDNA molecules in the library carried unique molecular identifiers attached during preparation. TCRdb analysed the RACE reads with MiXCR anew, one entry per CDR3 protein. Of more than 250,000 distinct CDR3 sequences listed, 7.5% to 8% were seen once; the top ten hold 1.2%. The time point here: pre-sensitization, week 0. The treatment denotes: therapeutic diphenylcyclopropenone sensitization with weekly scalp DPC. CDR1 and CDR2 from the germline V gene are MRHNA and SNTAGT. CDR3 length: 16 residues. V lost 4 bases to trimming and J lost 4 bases; unmatched junction nucleotides: 7. Regarding the study as a whole: The study found expanded TCRs formed significantly more large CDR3 similarity clusters than controls.

Only a few counts were recorded for this clonotype. Its antigen is still unknown. The sample here was whole blood, taken in connection with sensitization to the hapten diphenylcyclopropenone (DPC). This clonotype was obtained from a man between 18 and 35 years old with alopecia areata. Some clones in this sample may be carry-over from other donors' samples. The V call is TRBV6-4, the J call TRBJ2-3; TRBD2 matches 11 bases. CDR3 sequence: CASSVGLAGGPDTQYF. The CDR3 DNA reads TGTGCCAGCAGTGTAGGTCTAGCGGGGGGCCCAGATACGCAGTATTTT.